This T cell receptor beta chain came from a study of T cell repertoires in ileal Crohn's disease. Study findings and constraints: Active smokers at surgery had more clonal expansions than non-smokers.

Time point defined: neoterminal ileum biopsy at postoperative endoscopy, about 6 months after surgery. Here immunoSEQ multiplex PCR was the method, and the copy in TCRdb shows in-frame clones only, minus some. The sample consists of about 12,000 clones, around four fifths of them appearing once. The germline V gene has CDR1 SGHRS and CDR2 YFSETQ. The CDR3 loop spans 12 amino acids. V was clipped by 2 bases and J by 7 bases, with 10 bases between them. Points on this clone: Its antigen is undetermined.

The material sequenced was ileal tissue. J is TRBJ2-7 and V is TRBV5-1, with a possible D match to TRBD1 (5 bases). This TCR came from an adult with Crohn's disease. Here the CDR3 DNA reads TGCGCCAGCAGCTTTGAAGGGGTTGAGCAGTACTTC. It is translated as CASSFEGVEQYF.